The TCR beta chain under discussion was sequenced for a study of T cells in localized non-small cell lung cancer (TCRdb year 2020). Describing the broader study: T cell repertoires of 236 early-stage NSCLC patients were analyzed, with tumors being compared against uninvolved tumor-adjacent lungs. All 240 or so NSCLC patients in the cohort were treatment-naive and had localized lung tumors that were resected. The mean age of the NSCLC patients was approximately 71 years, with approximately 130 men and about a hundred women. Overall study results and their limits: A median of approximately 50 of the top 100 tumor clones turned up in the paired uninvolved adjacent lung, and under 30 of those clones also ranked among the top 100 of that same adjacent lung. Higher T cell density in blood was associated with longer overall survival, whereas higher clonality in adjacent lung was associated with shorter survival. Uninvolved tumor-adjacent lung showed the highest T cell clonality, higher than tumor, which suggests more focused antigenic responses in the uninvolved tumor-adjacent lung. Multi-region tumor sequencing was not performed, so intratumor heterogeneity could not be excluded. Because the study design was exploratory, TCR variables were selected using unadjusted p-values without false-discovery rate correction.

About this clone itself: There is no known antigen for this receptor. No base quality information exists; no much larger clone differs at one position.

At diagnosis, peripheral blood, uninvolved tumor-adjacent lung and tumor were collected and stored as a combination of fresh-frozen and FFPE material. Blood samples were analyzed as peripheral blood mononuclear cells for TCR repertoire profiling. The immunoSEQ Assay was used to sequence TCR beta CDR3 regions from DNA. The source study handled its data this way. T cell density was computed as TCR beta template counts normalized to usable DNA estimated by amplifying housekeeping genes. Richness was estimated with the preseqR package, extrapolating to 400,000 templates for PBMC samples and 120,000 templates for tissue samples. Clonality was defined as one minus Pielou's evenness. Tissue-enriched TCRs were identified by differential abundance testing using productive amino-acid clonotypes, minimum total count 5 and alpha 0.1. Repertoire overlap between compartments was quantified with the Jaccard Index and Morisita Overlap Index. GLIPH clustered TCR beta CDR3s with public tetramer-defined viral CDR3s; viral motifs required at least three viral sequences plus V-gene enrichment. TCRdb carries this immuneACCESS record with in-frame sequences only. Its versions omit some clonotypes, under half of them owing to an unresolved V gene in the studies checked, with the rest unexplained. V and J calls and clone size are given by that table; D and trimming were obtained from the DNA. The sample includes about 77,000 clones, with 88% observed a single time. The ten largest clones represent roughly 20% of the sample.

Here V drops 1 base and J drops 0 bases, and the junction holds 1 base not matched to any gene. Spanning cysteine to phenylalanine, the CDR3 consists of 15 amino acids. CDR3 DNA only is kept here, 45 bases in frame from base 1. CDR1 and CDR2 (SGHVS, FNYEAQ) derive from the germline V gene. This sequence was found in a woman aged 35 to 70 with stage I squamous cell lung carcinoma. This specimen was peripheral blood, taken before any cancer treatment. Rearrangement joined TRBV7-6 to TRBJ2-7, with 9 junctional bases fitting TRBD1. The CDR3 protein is CASSLETGGSYEQYF. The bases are TGTGCCAGCAGCTTAGAGACAGGGGGCTCCTACGAGCAGTACTTC.